What follows are 23 T cell receptor beta chains derived from one specimen sequenced in a study of T-cell memory formation after mild COVID-19. MiXCR, applied by TCRdb to the 5' RACE reads, yields one record per CDR3 protein. Of about 470,000 distinct CDR3 sequences listed, roughly 23% are singletons. The sample comprised PBMCs or a T cell subset sorted from them (not recorded which). The receptor set was obtained from an adult woman who had mild COVID-19 (a few samples of this study predate the infection). Cell type and time point are not known.

This clonotype was seen more than once but under ten times. The V call is TRBV4-2, the J call TRBJ2-3; D is unresolved. The CDR3 totals 13 residues. The germline V gene has CDR1 LGHNA and CDR2 YNFKEQ. Trimming took off 1 base at V and 10 bases at J, with 12 bases between the two ends. In nucleotides, the CDR3 is TGTGCCAGCAGCCAAGGAGAGAGGTCTTCGCAGTATTTT. It translates to CASSQGERSSQYF.

V and J are TRBV5-1 and TRBJ2-7, with 9 bases that match TRBD2. V shed 1 base and J 6 bases; nucleotides not matched to a gene: 11. Germline V gives CDR1 SGHRS, CDR2 YFSETQ. This CDR3 has 16 residues. The CDR3 coding sequence is TGCGCCAGCAGCTTGTATGTGATGCGGGGGGGTAGCGAGCAGTACTTC. Translating it yields CASSLYVMRGGSEQYF.

The rearrangement uses TRBV12-3 or TRBV12-4 and TRBJ2-3; 9 bases line up with TRBD2. Losses at the gene ends were 7 bases for V and 5 bases for J; bases not matched to a gene: 10. The CDR3 is made up of 15 amino acids. Here the CDR3 reads CASTLSGGKGDTQYF. The CDR3 DNA is TGTGCCAGCACCCTTAGCGGGGGAAAAGGAGATACGCAGTATTTT.

The table lists this clonotype with a few counts. The chain recombines TRBV3-1 with TRBJ2-7; TRBD1 or TRBD2 may be the D gene (5 bases each). This CDR3 comprises 14 residues. The V gene lost 3 bases and the J gene lost 3 bases, with 12 bases spanning the gap. Germline CDR1 is LGHDT and CDR2 is YNNKEL (reference sequence). The CDR3 reads CASSQQGRYYEQYF. In DNA form, the CDR3 reads TGTGCCAGCAGCCAGCAGGGACGATACTACGAGCAGTACTTC.

The sample holds a few counts of this clonotype. The rearrangement links TRBV7-9 to TRBJ2-7; D unresolved. V was shortened by 5 bases and J by 2 bases, with 19 bases between the two germline ends. Germline V gene data show CDR1 as SEHNR and CDR2 as FQNEAQ (reference sequence). The CDR3 totals 16 residues. Written as DNA, the CDR3 is TGTGCCAGCAGCCTAGAGAAAGAGACTGGAACCTACGAGCAGTACTTC. Translated, it gives CASSLEKETGTYEQYF. The full variable domain, in which reference TRBV7-9 and TRBJ2-7 provide the parts outside the CDR3, is DTGVSQNPRHKITKRGQNVTFRCDPISEHNRLYWYRQTLGQGPEFLTYFQNEAQLEKSRLLSDRFSAERPKGSFSTLEIQRTEQGDSAMYLCASSLEKETGTYEQYFGPGTRLTVT.

In nucleotides, the CDR3 is TGCAGCGTTGCAGAGGGAATGAACACTGAAGCTTTCTTT. Translation gives CSVAEGMNTEAFF. V and J are TRBV29-1 and TRBJ1-1; unclear D gene. Deletions cut 4 bases from V and 0 bases from J, with 9 bases between. The CDR3 is 13 amino acids. Germline V gene data show CDR1 as SQVTM and CDR2 as ANQGSEA.

The CDR3 is CASSLVGGGEKLFF. Here the CDR3 DNA reads TGTGCCAGCAGTTTGGTGGGGGGAGGGGAAAAACTGTTTTTT. V gene TRBV12-3 or TRBV12-4 combines with J gene TRBJ1-4, with D possibly matching TRBD1 (5 bases). The V end was cut by 3 bases, the J end by 8 bases, with 13 bases between. The CDR3 extends over 14 amino acids.

This clonotype has only a few counts. This chain joins TRBV12-3 or TRBV12-4 and TRBJ1-3; TRBD1 might be the D (5 bases). Between the trimmed V and J ends, which lost 6 bases and 1 base, there was a span of 13 bases. This CDR3 has 15 residues. As DNA, the CDR3 is TGTGCCAGCAGCGTCCCCGGGGGATCTGGAAACACCATATATTTT. Translating gives CASSVPGGSGNTIYF.

This clonotype was recorded a few times. This chain connects TRBV19 to TRBJ1-5; 7 nucleotides agree with TRBD1. The CDR3 consists of 14 residues. The V and J ends lost 7 bases and 5 bases, in that order; junction bases with no gene match: 8. Germline V CDR1 and CDR2: LNHDA, SQIVND (reference sequence). CDR3: CASTPGGDYQPQHF. For the CDR3, the DNA is TGTGCCAGTACCCCAGGGGGGGACTATCAGCCCCAGCATTTT. The variable domain in full, with the rest retrieved from reference TRBV19 and TRBJ1-5, is DGGITQSPKYLFRKEGQNVTLSCEQNLNHDAMYWYRQDPGQGLRLIYYSQIVNDFQKGDIAEGYSVSREKKESFPLTVTSAQKNPTAFYLCASTPGGDYQPQHFGDGTRLSIL.

This clonotype was seen many times. V and J are TRBV5-1 and TRBJ2-3; 8 bases agree with TRBD2. Looked up from germline, CDR1 is SGHRS and CDR2 is YFSETQ. This CDR3 is built from 14 residues. V shed 2 bases and J 4 bases; nucleotides not matched to a gene: 3. CDR3 DNA: TGCGCCAGCAGCTTCAGCGGGGGTGCAGATACGCAGTATTTT. This gives the protein CASSFSGGADTQYF. Supplemented by reference TRBV5-1 and TRBJ2-3, the full variable domain reads KAGVTQTPRYLIKTRGQQVTLSCSPISGHRSVSWYQQTPGQGLQFLFEYFSETQRNKGNFPGRFSGRQFSNSRSEMNVSTLELGDSALYLCASSFSGGADTQYFGPGTRLTVL.

This rearrangement joins TRBV19 to TRBJ1-2; D perhaps matches TRBD1 (6 bases). V was cut by 7 bases and J by 10 bases, with 10 bases left in between. This CDR3 is built from 10 residues. From germline, CDR1 is LNHDA and CDR2 SQIVND (reference sequence). The CDR3 here is CASKGGDYTF. CDR3 sequence (DNA): TGTGCCAGTAAGGGGGGGGACTACACCTTC.

The chain has TRBV30 and TRBJ2-3; D may be TRBD1 or TRBD2 (5 bases each). This CDR3 contains 15 residues. CDR1 GTSNPN and CDR2 SVGIG come from the germline V gene (reference sequence). Trimming removed 4 bases from V and 0 bases from J, with 14 bases in between. CDR3 coding DNA: TGTGCCTGGATGTTTCGGGGCGGAAGCACAGATACGCAGTATTTT. This codes for CAWMFRGGSTDTQYF. Drawing the rest from reference TRBV30 and TRBJ2-3, the complete variable domain is SQTIHQWPATLVQPVGSPLSLECTVEGTSNPNLYWYRQAAGRGLQLLFYSVGIGQISSEVPQNLSASRPQDRQFILSSKKLLLSDSGFYLCAWMFRGGSTDTQYFGPGTRLTVL.

The chain combines TRBV6-2 or TRBV6-3 with TRBJ2-4; possible D gene TRBD1, 5 bases. From germline, CDR1 is MNHEY and CDR2 SVGEGT. The CDR3 length is 15 residues. Trimming removed 7 bases at V and 1 base at J, with 14 bases between. CDR3: CASTPRRGAKNIQYF. Here the CDR3 DNA reads TGTGCCAGCACCCCGCGAAGGGGCGCCAAAAACATTCAGTACTTC.

Only a few counts were recorded for this clonotype. The gene calls are TRBV5-6 and TRBJ2-1; perhaps D is TRBD1 or TRBD2 (5 bases each). V was trimmed by 0 bases and J by 8 bases, leaving 9 bases between them. Germline loops: CDR1 SGHDT, CDR2 YYEEEE. The CDR3 is 13 residues long. CDR3 region: CASSLGGSHEQFF. Here the CDR3 DNA reads TGTGCCAGCAGCTTGGGGGGGAGCCATGAGCAGTTCTTC.

The chain employs TRBV12-3 or TRBV12-4 and TRBJ1-5; 11 bases align to TRBD1. This CDR3 spans 16 amino acids. Trimming took 5 bases from V and 4 from J; bases not matched to a gene: 7. The CDR3 coding sequence is TGTGCCAGCAGTCCGGGACAGGGGGGGGGAAATCAGCCCCAGCATTTT. Its protein product is CASSPGQGGGNQPQHF.

This clonotype was recorded a few times. The genes are TRBV7-9 and TRBJ1-5, with D perhaps matching TRBD1 (5 bases). Trimming removed 5 bases from V and 2 bases from J, with 10 bases in between. Germline-derived CDR1 and CDR2 are SEHNR and FQNEAQ (reference sequence). The CDR3 has 14 residues. DNA for the CDR3: TGTGCCAGCAGCGCGGGACCCGGCAATCAGCCCCAGCATTTT. Amino acid sequence: CASSAGPGNQPQHF.

The chain joins TRBV7-2 to TRBJ2-7; D may be TRBD2 (6 bases). CDR3 length equals 15 residues. Germline V gives CDR1 SGHTA, CDR2 FQGNSA. V was clipped by 1 base and J by 2 bases, with 12 bases between them. Here the CDR3 reads CASSLGPGEPYEQYF. CDR3 nucleotides: TGTGCCAGCAGCTTAGGCCCGGGAGAACCCTACGAGCAGTACTTC.

This clonotype has just a few counts. The chain is built from TRBV24-1 and TRBJ1-2; D might be TRBD1 (5 bases). Trimming removed 4 bases from V and 4 bases from J, with 12 bases in between. From germline, CDR1 is KGHDR and CDR2 SFDVKD. The CDR3 sequence is 14 residues long. CDR3 sequence: CATSDSAGPYGYTF. In DNA form, the CDR3 reads TGTGCCACCAGTGACTCCGCAGGGCCCTATGGCTACACCTTC.

This clonotype was detected only a few times. V and J are TRBV15 and TRBJ2-7; 11 bases match TRBD2. V dropped 0 bases and J dropped 4; count of bases not matched to a gene: 8. The CDR3 runs 17 residues. CDR1 and CDR2 from the germline V gene are LNHNV and YYDKDF (reference sequence). This CDR3 is CATSRDRTSGRGYEQYF. The DNA for the CDR3 is TGTGCCACCAGCAGAGACCGAACTAGCGGGAGAGGGTACGAGCAGTACTTC.

V gene TRBV25-1 combines with J gene TRBJ2-5, with D possibly being TRBD2 (6 bases). The CDR3 runs 15 residues. Germline CDR1 and CDR2: MGHDK and SYGVNS. V was cut by 1 base and J by 7 bases, with 16 bases left in between. CDR3 residues: CASSEWGPGVGTQYF. The CDR3 nucleotides are TGTGCCAGCAGTGAATGGGGACCGGGGGTCGGGACCCAGTACTTC.

This clonotype appeared a single time. The chain joins TRBV20-1 to TRBJ1-5; D is unresolved. In germline, CDR1 is DFQATT, CDR2 SNEGSKA (reference sequence). This CDR3 contains 19 residues. Trimming left V 1 base short and J 2 bases short, with 24 bases between. CDR3 loop: CSARGGTGNPWDGNQPQHF. The CDR3, as DNA: TGCAGTGCTAGAGGGGGAACGGGGAACCCGTGGGATGGCAATCAGCCCCAGCATTTT.

This rearrangement joins TRBV18 to TRBJ2-7; 7 nucleotides align to TRBD1. CDR1 and CDR2 from the germline V gene are KGHSH and LQKENI. The CDR3 totals 14 residues. V dropped 6 bases and J dropped 4; count of bases not matched to a gene: 9. The CDR3 reads CASSASTGLYEQYF. The CDR3 DNA reads TGTGCCAGCTCCGCCTCGACAGGGCTGTACGAGCAGTACTTC.

The J gene is TRBJ1-1, the V gene TRBV6-5, with a possible D match to TRBD1 (6 bases). This CDR3 spans 13 amino acids. The germline V and J ends were trimmed by 7 bases and 1 base, with 10 bases remaining between them. Germline CDR1 reads MNHEY; CDR2 reads SVGAGI. The CDR3 sequence: CASTWGANTEAFF. CDR3 DNA: TGTGCCAGCACCTGGGGGGCGAACACTGAAGCTTTCTTT.